These T cell receptor beta chains were read from a single sample in a study of technical replicates of blood from a few donors. The data were produced by immunoSEQ multiplex PCR, yet TCRdb's version contains in-frame clones alone and is incomplete. The table shows 100,000 or so clones, with over 90% occurring only once. What was sequenced was T cells isolated from PBMCs. The source is a human donor in good health. The CDR3 runs from the conserved cysteine through the conserved F or W. Fields, in order: J gene, V gene, CDR3 protein.

J gene: TRBJ2-7
V gene: TRBV19
CDR3 protein: CASSPRTSGGYEQYF

J gene: TRBJ2-1
V gene: TRBV6-6
CDR3 protein: CASSTKRELLLNEQFF

J gene: TRBJ2-2
V gene: TRBV6-6
CDR3 protein: CASSYSGLLTGELFF

J gene: TRBJ2-1
V gene: TRBV27
CDR3 protein: CASSPRLAGERDEQFF

J gene: TRBJ2-7
V gene: TRBV11-3
CDR3 protein: CASSPAGRRGSYEQYF

J gene: TRBJ2-7
V gene: TRBV4-2
CDR3 protein: CASSHRDTKYEQYF

J gene: TRBJ2-1
V gene: TRBV27
CDR3 protein: CASSLWGGNYNEQFF

J gene: TRBJ2-7
V gene: TRBV5-5
CDR3 protein: CASSASSSTASYEQYF

J gene: TRBJ1-1
V gene: TRBV5-1
CDR3 protein: CASSGTGGAFF

J gene: TRBJ1-5
V gene: TRBV7-9
CDR3 protein: CASSSQGGENQPQHF

J gene: TRBJ1-2
V gene: TRBV10-2
CDR3 protein: CASRSDIRQGFDGYTF

J gene: TRBJ1-1
V gene: TRBV18
CDR3 protein: CASSRGRDMRMNTEAFF

J gene: TRBJ1-4
V gene: TRBV27
CDR3 protein: CASSLKLGLGNEKLFF

J gene: TRBJ1-1
V gene: TRBV6-5
CDR3 protein: CASSRQGALAEAFF

J gene: TRBJ1-2
V gene: TRBV30
CDR3 protein: CAWSGGPEGYTF

J gene: TRBJ1-6
V gene: TRBV7-3
CDR3 protein: CASPYEVTRQARGIDSPLHF

J gene: TRBJ1-5
V gene: TRBV28
CDR3 protein: CASRWDRGSPDQPQHF

J gene: TRBJ1-1
V gene: TRBV6-5
CDR3 protein: CASRQQLWNTEAFF

J gene: TRBJ2-3
V gene: TRBV7-3
CDR3 protein: CASSLRPSGGDTDTQYF

J gene: TRBJ2-2
V gene: TRBV6-5
CDR3 protein: CASTPTSSGELFF

J gene: TRBJ2-4
V gene: TRBV15
CDR3 protein: CATSRWTSGETGNIQYF

J gene: TRBJ2-1
V gene: TRBV11-3
CDR3 protein: CASSLDAPGAGAYNEQFF

J gene: TRBJ2-5
V gene: TRBV7-9
CDR3 protein: CASSLAPAGVETQYF

J gene: TRBJ1-2
V gene: TRBV2
CDR3 protein: CASSESSATAGKGYTF

J gene: TRBJ2-5
V gene: TRBV7-2
CDR3 protein: CASSLGGVGTQYF

J gene: TRBJ2-5
V gene: TRBV7-8
CDR3 protein: CASSHLLTDQETQYF

J gene: TRBJ2-1
V gene: TRBV27
CDR3 protein: CASSLGLAGFYNEQFF

J gene: TRBJ2-5
V gene: TRBV11-3
CDR3 protein: CASSQAGTSGETQYF

J gene: TRBJ2-7
V gene: TRBV7-8
CDR3 protein: CASSGLAGVTYEQYF

J gene: TRBJ1-2
V gene: TRBV29-1
CDR3 protein: CSVRVSYGYTF

J gene: TRBJ2-3
V gene: TRBV13
CDR3 protein: CASSFLFVPGQGRRTDTQYF

J gene: TRBJ1-1
V gene: TRBV28
CDR3 protein: CASGSGQGTEAFF

J gene: TRBJ2-3
V gene: TRBV6-1
CDR3 protein: CASSEFRGYTDTQYF

J gene: TRBJ2-1
V gene: TRBV29-1
CDR3 protein: CSGSQGYNEQFF

J gene: TRBJ1-1
V gene: TRBV13
CDR3 protein: CASSLIYATGEPTISREAFF

J gene: TRBJ1-2
V gene: TRBV27
CDR3 protein: CASSARTGGTYGYTF

J gene: TRBJ1-1
V gene: TRBV28
CDR3 protein: CASSLEWRTEAFF